The 4 T cell receptor beta chains reported below all come from one sample, sequenced in a study of CD8 T cells in ankylosing spondylitis. TCRdb called the 5' RACE reads again in MiXCR, with one record for every CDR3 protein. The repertoire holds about 340,000 distinct CDR3 sequences, 20% seen once, with around 13% in the top ten. Sequenced input: blood, either unsorted or a sorted T cell fraction (not recorded which). The receptors shown here come from a male donor with ankylosing spondylitis or in good health (not recorded which).

This clonotype was detected a few times. This chain links TRBV4-1 with TRBJ2-7, with D hard to call. V was clipped by 1 base and J by 6 bases, with 16 bases between them. CDR3 size: 15 residues. The germline CDR1 and CDR2 sequences are MGHRA and YSYEKL. CDR3 DNA sequence: TGCGCCAGCAGCCAAGGTTGGGCTTCTCCCCGCGAGCAGTACTTC. This codes for CASSQGWASPREQYF.

The V and J genes are TRBV4-1 and TRBJ2-1, with D maybe TRBD2 (6 bases). CDR3 length: 14 residues. Germline V gene lookup returns CDR1 MGHRA and CDR2 YSYEKL. The germline V and J ends were trimmed by 4 bases and 6 bases, with 13 bases remaining between them. The CDR3 coding sequence is TGCGCCAGCAGCCCCCCCGGGAGCGGCAATGAGCAGTTCTTC. The encoded protein is CASSPPGSGNEQFF.

The chain is built from TRBV29-1 and TRBJ2-5, with TRBD1 matching over 9 bases. Germline values: CDR1 SQVTM, CDR2 ANQGSEA. There are 14 residues in the CDR3. Trimming took 7 bases from V and 4 from J; bases not matched to a gene: 10. Written as DNA, the CDR3 is TGCAGCGCCGACTCAACAGGGGGCGTAGAGACCCAGTACTTC. Protein: CSADSTGGVETQYF.

The rearrangement links TRBV7-2 to TRBJ2-7; D gene uncertain. V was clipped by 3 bases and J by 0 bases, with 9 bases between them. Germline CDR1 reads SGHTA; CDR2 reads FQGNSA. The CDR3 is 14 amino acids. This CDR3 is CASSFWSSSYEQYF. CDR3 bases: TGTGCCAGCAGCTTCTGGAGTAGCTCCTACGAGCAGTACTTC.